Each of the 30 T cell receptor beta chains below was sequenced from the same sample in a study of blood T cell repertoires in COVID-19. The protocol was immunoSEQ multiplex PCR, while the TCRdb copy is restricted to in-frame clones and leaves out a portion. Of 300,000 to 450,000 clones listed, roughly 91% are singletons. The specimen sequenced was PBMCs or T cells enriched from blood (not recorded which). These TCRs come from a woman between 18 and 30 years old who had recovered from COVID-19.

This chain uses TRBV4-2 with TRBJ2-7, with a possible D match to TRBD1 (6 bases). CDR1 LGHNA and CDR2 YNFKEQ come from the germline V gene. The CDR3 has 15 residues. Trimming shortened V by 1 base and J by 1 base, and 11 bases separated the two germline ends. The CDR3 sequence: CASSQAGEKSYEQYF. The CDR3 bases are TGTGCCAGCAGCCAAGCAGGGGAAAAATCCTACGAGCAGTACTTC.

V and J are TRBV7-6 and TRBJ1-1; D is possibly TRBD1 (6 bases). Per germline, CDR1 SGHVS and CDR2 FNYEAQ. V was clipped by 5 bases and J by 2 bases, with 15 bases between them. The CDR3 covers 15 residues. The CDR3 loop reads CASSARTAFNTEAFF. The CDR3 DNA follows: TGTGCCAGCAGCGCCAGGACAGCGTTCAACACTGAAGCTTTCTTT.

CDR3 sequence reads: CASSEQGGHEQYF. CDR3 DNA sequence: TGCGCCAGCAGCGAGCAGGGCGGCCACGAGCAGTACTTC. V and J are TRBV5-1 and TRBJ2-7, with a tentative D call TRBD1 (5 bases). The ends were cut back, 4 bases at V and 5 bases at J, with 13 bases in the middle. Per the germline V gene, CDR1 is SGHRS and CDR2 is YFSETQ. This CDR3 has 13 residues.

The chain carries TRBV6-1 and TRBJ2-7; D is uncertain. CDR1 is MNHNS, CDR2 SASEGT, per germline. This CDR3 has 12 residues. Trimming pared 3 bases from V and 2 bases from J, leaving 5 bases between. CDR3 protein: CASSDFAYEQYF. In DNA form, the CDR3 reads TGTGCCAGCAGTGATTTCGCCTACGAGCAGTACTTC.

This clone was observed once. V and J are TRBV9 and TRBJ2-1, with 7 bases fitting TRBD2. The CDR3 consists of 13 residues. V dropped 0 bases and J dropped 7; count of bases not matched to a gene: 1. Germline V gives CDR1 SGDLS, CDR2 YYNGEE. As DNA, the CDR3 is TGTGCCAGCAGCGTAGCGGGGGGAAATGAGCAGTTCTTC. It specifies CASSVAGGNEQFF.

The CDR3, as DNA: TGTGCCAGCAGCCTACAGGGGGCGGTGGTCTATGGCTACACCTTC. This codes for CASSLQGAVVYGYTF. The V gene is TRBV6-5, the J gene TRBJ1-2; 9 bases match TRBD1. The CDR3 has 15 amino acids. Losses at the gene ends were 6 bases for V and 4 bases for J; bases not matched to a gene: 9. CDR1 is MNHEY and CDR2 is SVGAGI in the germline V gene.

V usage is TRBV24-1 and J usage is TRBJ2-7; D not resolved. CDR1 and CDR2 from the germline V gene are KGHDR and SFDVKD. Trimming removed 1 base from V and 2 bases from J, with 11 bases in between. The CDR3 length is 15 residues. The CDR3 DNA reads TGTGCCACCAGTGATTTCTTCCAGGTCACCTACGAGCAGTACTTC. Its protein product is CATSDFFQVTYEQYF.

This chain links TRBV9 with TRBJ1-1, with no clear D. Germline loops: CDR1 SGDLS, CDR2 YYNGEE. This CDR3 contains 13 residues. The V and J ends lost 3 bases and 4 bases respectively, with 10 bases between them. The CDR3 DNA reads as TGTGCCAGCAGCGGTCAGGTACTCACTGAAGCTTTCTTT. Amino acid sequence: CASSGQVLTEAFF.

The chain joins TRBV24-1 to TRBJ2-3, with D maybe TRBD2 (5 bases). V was pared by 4 bases and J by 0 bases, with 16 bases between. The germline CDR1 and CDR2 sequences are KGHDR and SFDVKD. This CDR3 is 17 amino acids long. The CDR3 is CATSDGGWKTSTDTQYF. CDR3 DNA sequence: TGTGCCACCAGTGACGGAGGTTGGAAAACTAGCACAGATACGCAGTATTTT.

Concerning this clone itself: Other DNA sequences in the sample encode the same CDR3. The chain has TRBV9 and TRBJ1-5, with 9 bases fitting TRBD1. Losses at the gene ends were 2 bases for V and 4 bases for J; bases not matched to a gene: 1. There are 14 residues in the CDR3. Germline-derived CDR1 and CDR2 are SGDLS and YYNGEE. The CDR3 region has the DNA TGTGCCAGCAGCGTGGGACAGGGTAATCAGCCCCAGCATTTT. It yields the protein CASSVGQGNQPQHF.

V and J are TRBV7-2 and TRBJ1-1, with a tentative D call TRBD1 (6 bases). V was cut by 0 bases and J by 2 bases, with 10 bases left in between. The germline gives CDR1 SGHTA, CDR2 FQGNSA. The CDR3 extends over 15 amino acids. The CDR3 loop reads CASSLARGLNTEAFF. The CDR3 region has the DNA TGTGCCAGCAGCTTAGCCAGGGGACTAAACACTGAAGCTTTCTTT.

The chain combines TRBV19 with TRBJ2-1, with D maybe TRBD2 (7 bases). The CDR3 consists of 17 residues. V lost 0 bases and J lost 3, with 15 bases in between. Germline V gene data show CDR1 as LNHDA and CDR2 as SQIVND (reference sequence). CDR3 in amino acids: CASSIDGGGGHYNEQFF. The CDR3 DNA sequence: TGTGCCAGTAGTATAGACGGCGGCGGGGGACACTACAATGAGCAGTTCTTC.

The chain combines TRBV5-1 with TRBJ2-7, with 10 bases lining up with TRBD2. Germline values: CDR1 SGHRS, CDR2 YFSETQ. The CDR3 sequence is 15 residues long. The V gene end was trimmed by 4 bases and the J gene end by 0 bases; junction bases not matched to a gene: 4. The CDR3 nucleotides are TGCGCCAGCAGCGGACTAGCGGCGCACTCCTACGAGCAGTACTTC. Its protein is CASSGLAAHSYEQYF.

The rearrangement joins TRBV7-2 to TRBJ1-5; tentatively, D is TRBD1 (5 bases). Between the trimmed V and J ends, which lost 6 bases and 4 bases, there was a span of 16 bases. The germline V gene encodes CDR1 SGHTA and CDR2 FQGNSA. CDR3 length equals 15 residues. The CDR3, as DNA: TGTGCCAGCAGTCAAGCAGGGATTAGGAATCAGCCCCAGCATTTT. Amino acid sequence: CASSQAGIRNQPQHF.

J is TRBJ1-4 and V is TRBV9; TRBD1 might be the D (5 bases). Per the germline V gene, CDR1 is SGDLS and CDR2 is YYNGEE. V was cut by 0 bases and J by 8 bases, with 14 bases left in between. The CDR3 is 15 residues long. CDR3 region: CASSVEAWGGEKLFF. The CDR3 DNA is TGTGCCAGCAGCGTAGAGGCATGGGGGGGAGAAAAACTGTTTTTT.

This chain connects TRBV4-2 to TRBJ2-1; D might be TRBD2 (5 bases). Deletions cut 0 bases from V and 8 bases from J, with 14 bases between. Germline CDR1 LGHNA, CDR2 YNFKEQ. The CDR3 runs to 15 residues. This chain's CDR3 is CASSQDSTSFDEQFF. The CDR3 nucleotides are TGTGCCAGCAGCCAAGATTCCACTAGTTTCGATGAGCAGTTCTTC.

The V and J genes are TRBV5-1 and TRBJ2-1, with 10 bases aligning to TRBD2. With 4 bases clipped from V and 1 base from J, the junction kept 11 bases outside the gene matches. This CDR3 contains 18 residues. Germline assignment: CDR1 SGHRS and CDR2 YFSETQ. The CDR3 DNA reads as TGCGCCAGCAGCCTGCGTGGAGCGGGGGGGCCTTCCTACAATGAGCAGTTCTTC. Translation gives CASSLRGAGGPSYNEQFF.

V usage is TRBV27 and J usage is TRBJ2-1; the D gene is possibly TRBD1 (5 bases). The V end was cut by 7 bases, the J end by 6 bases, with 13 bases between. This CDR3 contains 13 residues. Germline CDR1 is MNHEY and CDR2 is SMNVEV (reference sequence). CDR3 bases: TGTGCCAGCAAATACGGCCAGGGCAATGAGCAGTTCTTC. It yields the protein CASKYGQGNEQFF.

V usage is TRBV5-1 and J usage is TRBJ2-7; TRBD2 is a possible D gene (6 bases). This CDR3 has 11 residues. Per germline, CDR1 SGHRS and CDR2 YFSETQ. Trimming took off 4 bases at V and 4 bases at J, with 6 bases between the two ends. CDR3 nucleotide sequence: TGCGCCAGCAGCGGGGGGTACGAGCAGTACTTC. Translating gives CASSGGYEQYF.

The V gene is TRBV5-1, the J gene TRBJ2-5; 7 bases line up with TRBD1. Losses at the gene ends were 4 bases for V and 3 bases for J; bases not matched to a gene: 3. The germline V gene has CDR1 SGHRS and CDR2 YFSETQ. This CDR3 contains 13 residues. CDR3 sequence: CASSRGQEETQYF. In nucleotides, the CDR3 is TGCGCCAGCAGCCGTGGACAGGAAGAGACCCAGTACTTC.

V is TRBV5-1 and J is TRBJ1-2, with D possibly TRBD1 on 6 matching bases. V was shortened by 4 bases and J by 4 bases, with 20 bases between the two germline ends. Germline V gene sequence: CDR1 SGHRS, CDR2 YFSETQ. The CDR3 has 16 amino acids. The CDR3 DNA follows: TGCGCCAGCAGCCAGGATACGGGACACGGAATCTATGGCTACACCTTC. This codes for CASSQDTGHGIYGYTF.

The V gene is TRBV4-1, the J gene TRBJ2-6; a weak D match, TRBD2 (6 bases). The germline V and J ends were trimmed by 4 bases and 3 bases, with 13 bases remaining between them. This CDR3 contains 16 residues. Germline assignment: CDR1 MGHRA and CDR2 YSYEKL. CDR3 region: CASSPPGGIGANVLTF. CDR3 DNA: TGCGCCAGCAGCCCCCCTGGGGGGATTGGGGCCAACGTCCTGACTTTC.

The genes are TRBV6-4 and TRBJ1-2; TRBD1 aligns across 8 bases. The germline V gene encodes CDR1 MRHNA and CDR2 SNTAGT. The CDR3 is 13 amino acids. The trim removed 4 bases at V and 6 bases at J, leaving 4 bases unmatched. CDR3 nucleotide sequence: TGTGCCAGCAGTGCGGACAGGGTTCATGGCTACACCTTC. Its protein is CASSADRVHGYTF.

This rearrangement joins TRBV4-1 to TRBJ2-2; 10 bases fit TRBD1. J lost 5 bases, V lost 3 bases, and 3 bases had no gene match. CDR1 MGHRA and CDR2 YSYEKL come from the germline V gene. The CDR3 loop spans 15 amino acids. The DNA for the CDR3 is TGCGCCAGCAGCCATAGACAGGGGGCGACCGGGGAGCTGTTTTTT. Translated: CASSHRQGATGELFF.

The sample holds one count of this clone. The chain is built from TRBV30 and TRBJ1-4; 10 bases map to TRBD1. The CDR3 sequence is 15 residues long. The V and J ends lost 6 bases and 11 bases, in that order; junction bases with no gene match: 15. The V gene's germline CDR1 is GTSNPN and CDR2 SVGIG (reference sequence). CDR3 in DNA: TGTGCCTGCCCAGGGGGGACAGGGGATCCGCTCAAACTGTTTTTT. It codes for CACPGGTGDPLKLFF.

The rearrangement joins TRBV19 to TRBJ1-1; D gene unclear. V gave up 2 bases and J gave up 1 base, with 8 bases separating them. There are 14 residues in the CDR3. Germline V gene sequence: CDR1 LNHDA, CDR2 SQIVND (reference sequence). CDR3 in DNA: TGTGCCAGTAGTATACCCGCAGGGAACACTGAAGCTTTCTTT. This gives the protein CASSIPAGNTEAFF.

The chain recombines TRBV4-2 with TRBJ1-2; the match to TRBD1 covers 8 bases. V shed 2 bases, J shed 4 bases, and the junction held 6 bases outside the gene matches. The germline V gene encodes CDR1 LGHNA and CDR2 YNFKEQ. The CDR3 consists of 15 residues. The CDR3 region has the DNA TGTGCCAGCAGCCAAAGACAGGGGCCCTCCTATGGCTACACCTTC. Its translation: CASSQRQGPSYGYTF.

Only one count was recorded for this clone. V usage is TRBV24-1 and J usage is TRBJ1-1, with a possible D match to TRBD1 (5 bases). This CDR3 has 12 amino acids. Germline values: CDR1 KGHDR, CDR2 SFDVKD. Trimming shortened V by 4 bases and J by 9 bases, and 11 bases separated the two germline ends. The CDR3 DNA sequence: TGTGCCACCAGTGAGCAGGGAAGAAAAGCTTTCTTT. Its translation is CATSEQGRKAFF.

This chain connects TRBV11-2 to TRBJ2-1; unclear D gene. Germline CDR1 SGHAT, CDR2 FQNNGV. The CDR3 is 15 amino acids. Between the trimmed V and J ends, which lost 1 base and 0 bases, there was a span of 7 bases. The CDR3, as DNA: TGTGCCAGCAGCTTAGCGAGCGTCTCCTACAATGAGCAGTTCTTC. The encoded protein is CASSLASVSYNEQFF.

The J gene is TRBJ1-2, the V gene TRBV3-1 (or the pseudogene TRBV3-2), with TRBD1 as a possible D gene (6 bases). The CDR3 extends over 15 amino acids. In germline, CDR1 is LGHDT, CDR2 YNNKEL (reference sequence). With 2 bases removed from V and 6 bases from J, the gap between germline ends came to 16 bases. The CDR3, as DNA: TGTGCCAGCAGCCAAATGGGGGTGGGGGCGGATGGCTACACCTTC. This translates into CASSQMGVGADGYTF.